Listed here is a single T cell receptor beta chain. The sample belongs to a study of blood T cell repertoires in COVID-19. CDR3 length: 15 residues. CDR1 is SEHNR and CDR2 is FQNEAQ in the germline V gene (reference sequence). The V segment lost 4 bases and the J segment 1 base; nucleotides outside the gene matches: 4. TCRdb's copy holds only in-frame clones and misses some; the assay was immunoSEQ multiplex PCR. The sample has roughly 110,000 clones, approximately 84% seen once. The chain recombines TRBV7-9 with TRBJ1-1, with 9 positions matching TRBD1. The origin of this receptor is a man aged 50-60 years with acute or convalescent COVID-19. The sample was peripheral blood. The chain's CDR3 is CASSSEQGANTEAFF. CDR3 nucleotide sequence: TGTGCCAGCAGCTCCGAACAGGGGGCGAACACTGAAGCTTTCTTT.